This TCR beta chain was observed in a study of technical replicates of blood from a few donors. Clones were sequenced by immunoSEQ multiplex PCR, and TCRdb holds only the in-frame ones, with some missing. This table has tens of thousands of clones, 92% appearing once. V lost 4 bases and J 5 bases, leaving 14 bases between the germline ends. In germline, CDR1 is SNHLY, CDR2 FYNNEI. The CDR3 spans 14 residues. Source material: T cells isolated from PBMCs. The rearrangement uses TRBV2 and TRBJ2-5, with D possibly being TRBD2 (6 bases). The origin of this receptor is a human donor in good health. Here the CDR3 reads CASSAGGSKETQYF. CDR3 nucleotides: TGTGCCAGCAGTGCTGGAGGGTCGAAGGAGACCCAGTACTTC.